This is a list of T cell receptor beta chains from one sample in a study of breast tumors, draining lymph nodes, adjacent tissues. MiXCR, run by TCRdb on the multiplex PCR reads, gives a single entry per CDR3 protein. Here the sample spans 70,000 to 85,000 distinct CDR3 sequences, roughly 19% being singletons. The sequencing sample was made of axillary lymph node tissue. Receptors originate from a female donor with breast cancer. Some clones in this sample may be carry-over from other donors' samples. CDR3s include the opening cysteine and the closing phenylalanine or tryptophan. A D gene is named only where the DNA matches it firmly. A row's size may be missing; if present it is once, few, many or a size class.

D	V	J	size	length	DNA	CDR3
.	TRBV12-3/TRBV12-4	TRBJ1-5	once	11	TGTGCGAGCAAAAGAACAGATACGCAGCATTTT	CASKRTDTQHF
.	TRBV12-3/TRBV12-4	TRBJ2-5	many	15	TGTGCCAGCAGTTTACCCTCAAGGGACCAAGAGACCCAGTACTTC	CASSLPSRDQETQYF
TRBD2	TRBV4-2	TRBJ2-1	many	16	TGTGCCAGCAGCCTCGGAGCTGGGACTAGCATGAATGAGCAGTTCTTC	CASSLGAGTSMNEQFF
.	TRBV9	TRBJ2-3	many	14	TGTGCCAGCAGCCCCGGACAGACTATAGATACGCAGTATTTT	CASSPGQTIDTQYF
.	TRBV6-1	TRBJ1-5	.	15	TGTGCCAGCAGTAGAGCCGTCTCCAGCAATCAGCCCCAGCATTTT	CASSRAVSSNQPQHF
TRBD1	TRBV28	TRBJ1-5	.	16	TGTGCCAGCAGTTTTCGGGAGGGGGCTTTCGGTCAGCCCCAGCATTTT	CASSFREGAFGQPQHF
.	TRBV7-2	TRBJ1-2	many	15	TGTGCCAGCAGCTTAGGGAGGGGAACTAACTATGGCTACACCTTC	CASSLGRGTNYGYTF
.	TRBV5-6	TRBJ2-3	many	15	TGTGCCAGCAGCTTGATCGGGGAGGAGACAGATACGCAGTATTTT	CASSLIGEETDTQYF
TRBD1	TRBV19	TRBJ2-1	many	15	TGTGCCAGTAGTCGCTGGGACAGGGGGTCAAATGAGCAGTTCTTC	CASSRWDRGSNEQFF
.	TRBV25-1	TRBJ2-1	many	17	TGTGCCAGCAGTGACTCCGGGCGCCCCTACCGGAGGAATGAGCAGTTCTTC	CASSDSGRPYRRNEQFF
.	TRBV12-3/TRBV12-4	TRBJ2-2	many	11	TGTGCCAGCAGTTGGACCGGGGAGCTGTTTTTT	CASSWTGELFF
.	TRBV4-2	TRBJ2-7	many	15	TGTGCCAGCAGCCACGTGGGATCACGGTCCTACGAGCAGTACTTC	CASSHVGSRSYEQYF
.	TRBV10-3	TRBJ2-7	many	12	TGTGCCATCAGTGCGGACAACTACGAGCAGTACTTC	CAISADNYEQYF
.	TRBV20-1	TRBJ2-1	many	14	TGCAGTGCTAGTACGCGGCTCTGGGGCGATGAGCAGTTCTTC	CSASTRLWGDEQFF